This T cell receptor beta chain was sequenced during a study of T cells in Graves' hyperthyroidism and ophthalmopathy. For the study at large: At the time of initial diagnosis and before any treatment, peripheral blood was collected.

This clonotype came up many times. The target antigen is unknown. Researchers took RNA transcripts and amplified the TCR beta CDR3 regions from them. RT-PCR in the first round (using the HTBI primer set) targeted the TCR CDR3. TCRdb processed the multiplex PCR reads anew with MiXCR; each CDR3 protein has one entry. The sample has 250,000 to 300,000 distinct CDR3 sequences; about an eighth are singletons. Hyperthyroidism in the patients, aged 18 to 65, was newly diagnosed and under 2 months in duration. It was 10 ml of fresh peripheral blood that supplied the PBMCs. General study results and limits: Blood held most thyroid clonotypes expanded above 0.001 frequency.

The CDR3 is 11 amino acids. Germline V gene data show CDR1 as MDHEN and CDR2 as SYDVKM. The V and J ends lost 7 bases and 8 bases respectively, with 11 bases between them. This clonotype was obtained from a woman aged 30 to 39 with Graves' hyperthyroidism that later progressed to Graves' ophthalmopathy. Sequenced sample: blood. The chain couples TRBV28 to TRBJ1-2; D unclear. In nucleotides, the CDR3 is TGTGCCAGCAAGAACCTCGCGGGCTACACCTTC. This translates into CASKNLAGYTF.